This T cell receptor (beta chain) came from a study of CD8 T cells in Susac syndrome. General study results and limits: The study recognized that the number of individuals in its TCR sequencing and HLA analysis was relatively small.

When the RNA was reverse transcribed, random hexamers were used with an input of roughly 0.45 to 1 ug. By means of immunoSEQ multiplex PCR, TCR beta CDR3 spanning 54 Vbeta and 13 Jbeta underwent amplification. MiXCR, run by TCRdb on the immunoSEQ multiplex PCR reads, gives a single entry per CDR3 protein. Altogether roughly 200,000 distinct CDR3 sequences are present, around 93% being singletons, with the ten largest covering 0.1%. The individuals used as controls were healthy donors who had been matched for both age and sex. TEMRA cells were FACS-enriched, and CD8+ and CD4+ T cells were isolated negatively. Of note for this clonotype: The antigen is undetermined.

Trimming left V 5 bases short and J 4 bases short, with 14 bases between. This CDR3 is built from 15 residues. Germline CDR1 and CDR2: SEHNR and FQNEAQ (reference sequence). The chain recombines TRBV7-9 with TRBJ2-2; the D gene could be TRBD1 or TRBD2 (5 bases each). The TCR was taken from a human donor in good health. The material sequenced was CD4+ T cells from PBMCs. CDR3 sequence: CASSQGPPGTGELFF. The CDR3 nucleotides read TGTGCCAGCAGCCAGGGACCTCCAGGCACCGGGGAGCTGTTTTTT.